This T cell receptor beta chain was recovered during a study of blood T cell repertoires in COVID-19. About the study: The study drew acute and convalescent COVID-19 samples from the United States, Italy and Spain. From T cells, B-cell-depleted T cells, or PBMCs came the material, which was cDNA or gDNA.

The sample holds a few counts of this clone. As handled by the study authors: How many nucleated cells were present was estimated from reference gene primer amplification. The data were produced by immunoSEQ multiplex PCR, yet TCRdb's version contains in-frame clones alone and is incomplete. V, J and clone size derive from that table, while D and trimming were established from the DNA sequence. The top ten hold approximately 5.1% of the sample, which has approximately 45,000 clones, 80% to 90% seen once. V was shortened by 3 bases and J by 0 bases, with 12 bases between the two germline ends. The CDR3 has 14 residues. The germline gives CDR1 DFQATT, CDR2 SNEGSKA (reference sequence).

This sequence joins TRBV20-1 and TRBJ2-7; no reliable D call. The sequence was collected from a human donor in a cohort sampled during active COVID-19. The specimen was peripheral blood. CDR3 bases: TGCAGTGCTAGTCCCTACCGAAACTCCTACGAGCAGTACTTC. Translated, it gives CSASPYRNSYEQYF.